This entry describes one TCR beta chain. The antigen remains undetermined. Other DNA sequences within the sample encode an identical CDR3. At the time of sampling, donors were nominally healthy, though unrecorded immune exposures were likely. Primers included in the PCR were 60 Vbeta and 13 Jbeta primers. Using immunoSEQ multiplex PCR, the repertoire was profiled, and TCRdb retains in-frame clones only, with some absent. The sample shows 110,000 to 150,000 clones, more than 70% of them seen only once. The data are from a study of cytomegalovirus exposure and HLA in healthy donors. Whole-study findings and limits: TCR beta sequences numbering around 15,000 were associated with HLA alleles at 0.05 false discovery rate in a later analysis. TCR beta sequences reportedly predicted the HLA-A and HLA-B alleles of most subjects accurately.

This CDR3 contains 11 residues. Germline V lookup: CDR1 SGHTA, CDR2 FQGNSA. V was clipped by 5 bases and J by 3 bases, with 5 bases between them. The sample comprised PBMCs. The origin of this receptor is a woman in her forties or fifties in good health and CMV-seronegative. The chain couples TRBV7-2 to TRBJ2-7; D gene uncertain. CDR3 DNA sequence: TGTGCCAGCAGCCCGAGCTACGAGCAGTACTTC. Translated, it gives CASSPSYEQYF.